A selection of T cell receptor beta chains follows, all from one sample in a study of cytomegalovirus exposure and HLA in healthy donors. This table comes from immunoSEQ multiplex PCR, and its TCRdb copy is limited to in-frame clones, with some not included. This sample carries just over 200,000 clones, approximately 80% of them seen once, and the ten largest clones take approximately 1.5%. Sequenced sample: PBMCs. These receptor sequences come from a man aged 45-65 years in good health and CMV-seronegative. Both conserved end residues are part of each CDR3. The D gene is left open where the match is weak. Some rows mark clone size as missing; the rest say once, few, many or name a class of expanded clone.

few TRBD1 TRBJ1-2 TRBV6-5 15 CASSYNGQGTYGYTF TGTGCCAGCAGTTACAACGGACAGGGGACCTATGGCTACACCTTC
NA NA TRBJ2-7 TRBV7-2 13 CASSFGGTYEQYF TGTGCCAGCAGCTTTGGGGGCACCTACGAGCAGTACTTC
NA TRBD2 TRBJ2-2 TRBV7-9 16 CASSLVAGVFTGELFF TGTGCCAGCAGCTTAGTAGCGGGAGTTTTCACCGGGGAGCTGTTTTTT
NA TRBD2 TRBJ2-5 TRBV6-5 14 CASKTSDGRETQYF TGTGCCAGCAAAACTAGCGACGGACGAGAGACCCAGTACTTC
NA TRBD1 TRBJ2-1 TRBV7-3 15 CASSSSGTGNNEQFF TGTGCCAGCAGCTCCTCCGGGACAGGGAACAATGAGCAGTTCTTC
NA NA TRBJ2-7 TRBV2 13 CARGTGEYYEQYF TGTGCCAGGGGGACGGGAGAATACTACGAGCAGTACTTC
NA TRBD2 TRBJ2-7 TRBV7-9 18 CASREWTSGRALTYEQYF TGTGCCAGCAGAGAGTGGACTAGCGGGAGGGCCTTAACCTACGAGCAGTACTTC
NA NA TRBJ1-5 TRBV28 12 CASSVRGQPQHF TGTGCCAGCAGTGTCAGGGGTCAGCCCCAGCATTTT
NA TRBD1 TRBJ1-5 TRBV25-1 15 CASQGQGNRNQPQHF TGTGCCAGTCAAGGACAGGGGAATCGCAATCAGCCCCAGCATTTT
NA TRBD1 TRBJ2-3 TRBV7-7 14 CASSRQGGPDTQYF TGTGCTAGCAGTAGACAGGGCGGGCCAGATACGCAGTATTTT
NA NA TRBJ2-7 TRBV5-1 14 CASSTTGAEYEQYF TGCGCCAGCAGCACTACGGGTGCCGAATACGAGCAGTACTTC
NA NA TRBJ2-1 TRBV27 13 CASSTALYNEQFF TGTGCCAGCAGTACTGCCCTATACAATGAGCAGTTCTTC
NA NA TRBJ2-7 TRBV4-1 14 CASSQGQSLREQYF TGCGCCAGCAGCCAAGGACAGTCCCTACGGGAGCAGTACTTC
NA TRBD2 TRBJ2-7 TRBV7-9 15 CASSLVSGRQYEQYF TGTGCCAGCAGCTTAGTTAGCGGGAGGCAGTACGAGCAGTACTTC
NA TRBD2 TRBJ2-2 TRBV4-1 16 CASSHGASGSIGELFF TGCGCCAGCAGCCATGGGGCTAGCGGGAGTATCGGGGAGCTGTTTTTT
NA TRBD2 TRBJ2-3 TRBV29-1 16 CSVGALEGGPTDTQYF TGCAGCGTTGGGGCCTTGGAGGGAGGGCCCACAGATACGCAGTATTTT
once NA TRBJ1-6 TRBV27 16 CASSLVGRQPYSPLHF TGTGCCAGCAGTTTAGTGGGGCGACAGCCATATTCACCCCTCCACTTT
NA NA TRBJ2-7 TRBV11-2 14 CASSLIFRGGEQYF TGTGCCAGCAGCTTGATCTTTCGAGGGGGCGAGCAGTACTTC
NA NA TRBJ2-7 TRBV15 10 CATRAYEQYF TGTGCCACCAGAGCGTACGAGCAGTACTTC
NA TRBD1 TRBJ1-1 TRBV5-1 15 CASSLPSGTGAEAFF TGCGCCAGCAGCTTACCCTCCGGGACAGGGGCGGAAGCTTTCTTT
NA TRBD2 TRBJ2-1 TRBV5-6 15 CASSLKSGSGNEQFF TGTGCCAGCAGCTTGAAAAGCGGGAGCGGCAATGAGCAGTTCTTC
NA NA TRBJ2-1 TRBV5-6 15 CASSPGTGSYNEQFF TGTGCCAGCAGCCCCGGAACAGGGTCCTACAATGAGCAGTTCTTC
NA TRBD2 TRBJ2-1 TRBV4-1 18 CASSPGGLAVSSYNEQFF TGCGCCAGCAGCCCTGGGGGACTAGCGGTTAGCTCCTACAATGAGCAGTTCTTC